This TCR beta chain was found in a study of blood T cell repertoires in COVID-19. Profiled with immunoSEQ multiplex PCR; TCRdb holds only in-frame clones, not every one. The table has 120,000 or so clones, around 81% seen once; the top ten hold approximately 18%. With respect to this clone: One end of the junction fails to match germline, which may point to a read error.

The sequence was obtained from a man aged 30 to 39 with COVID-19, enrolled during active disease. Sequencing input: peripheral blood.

CDR3 DNA: TGCGCCCGCAGCTTGGCCCCGGGGGGGCGGGAGTCAGATACGCAGTATTTT. It is translated as CARSLAPGGRESDTQYF. The chain links TRBV5-1 to TRBJ2-3; 8 nucleotides line up with TRBD2. This CDR3 comprises 17 residues. Germline V lookup: CDR1 SGHRS, CDR2 YFSETQ.